The T cell receptor beta chain under discussion was sequenced for a study of cytomegalovirus exposure and HLA in healthy donors. For the study at large: The same platform used for the 666 first-cohort repertoires was also used for the roughly 130 validation repertoires, as a later analysis reported. The study's findings and limits: Confirmation in vitro established that a few CMV-associated chains were specific for CMV antigens.

Germline-derived CDR1 and CDR2 are SGDLS and YYNGEE. The J segment lost 0 bases and the V segment lost 7 bases, leaving 4 bases of the junction unmatched. This CDR3 has 13 amino acids. Produced via immunoSEQ multiplex PCR; TCRdb's table is partial and in-frame only. The table shows 120,000 to 150,000 clones, with over 80% occurring only once. Turning to this clone: Its target is unknown.

The genes are TRBV9 and TRBJ2-7; TRBD2 matches 7 bases. The sample comprised PBMCs. This TCR came from a man between 18 and 35 years old in good health and CMV-seropositive. CDR3 coding DNA: TGTGCCAGCGGGGGGGATAGCTCCTACGAGCAGTACTTC. Its protein is CASGGDSSYEQYF.